These 8 T cell receptor beta chains were sequenced from one sample in a study of shared T cell receptors in the human thymus. Some clones are missing from TCRdb's copy, which holds only in-frame ones; the method was immunoSEQ multiplex PCR. The data show 650,000 to 950,000 clones, approximately 85% seen once. These data were also filed under a second study, of human thymus T cells.

Specimen: thymocytes. Receptor source: a girl under three years old with a congenital heart defect.

This chain uses TRBV6-5 with TRBJ2-1; 10 nucleotides agree with TRBD2. The CDR3 has 15 residues. Trimming at V came to 5 bases and at J to 7 bases, leaving 8 bases not matched to a gene. Germline V CDR1 and CDR2: MNHEY, SVGAGI. The CDR3 sequence: CASSPIAGGGNEQFF. The DNA for the CDR3 is TGTGCCAGCAGTCCAATAGCGGGGGGCGGGAATGAGCAGTTCTTC.

The rearrangement joins TRBV4-1 to TRBJ1-2; D possibly corresponds to TRBD1 (5 bases). The V gene lost 0 bases and the J gene lost 4 bases, with 15 bases spanning the gap. Germline assignment: CDR1 MGHRA and CDR2 YSYEKL. The CDR3 covers 16 residues. CDR3 nucleotide sequence: TGCGCCAGCAGCCAAGATCGAGGCAGGGTAATCTATGGCTACACCTTC. This codes for CASSQDRGRVIYGYTF.

This clone came up a few times. V is TRBV19 and J is TRBJ1-1, with D unresolved. The CDR3 is made up of 11 amino acids. Trimming cost V 3 bases and J 8 bases, with 7 bases left between them. Germline values: CDR1 LNHDA, CDR2 SQIVND (reference sequence). The CDR3 loop reads CASSMMGEAFF. Here the CDR3 DNA reads TGTGCCAGTAGTATGATGGGCGAAGCTTTCTTT.

The chain joins TRBV10-3 to TRBJ1-2; D remains unclear. The V and J ends lost 0 bases and 2 bases respectively, with 13 bases between them. Germline CDR1 reads ENHRY; CDR2 reads SYGVKD. The CDR3 has 16 residues. The CDR3 DNA sequence: TGTGCCATCAGTGAGTCGGGTCCTCGGGGAAACTATGGCTACACCTTC. Its translation: CAISESGPRGNYGYTF.

This chain uses TRBV2 with TRBJ2-3; 10 bases line up with TRBD1. The CDR3 extends over 15 amino acids. With V trimmed by 10 bases and J by 4 bases, 11 bases remained unmatched. In germline, CDR1 is SNHLY, CDR2 FYNNEI. CDR3 protein: CATSTGTGVPDTQYF. The CDR3 nucleotides are TGTGCCACAAGTACCGGGACAGGGGTCCCAGATACGCAGTATTTT.

V is TRBV27 and J is TRBJ1-4; no firm D call. The CDR3 contains 13 residues. The V gene lost 0 bases and the J gene lost 7 bases, with 6 bases spanning the gap. CDR1 is MNHEY and CDR2 is SMNVEV in the germline V gene (reference sequence). This CDR3 is CASSLSRSEKLFF. The CDR3 nucleotides read TGTGCCAGCAGTTTATCGAGATCTGAAAAACTGTTTTTT.

This sequence joins TRBV7-2 and TRBJ1-2, with 7 bases matching TRBD1. Germline assignment: CDR1 SGHTA and CDR2 FQGNSA. Unmatched junction bases numbered 7, after V lost 2 bases and J lost 4 bases. This CDR3 spans 15 amino acids. CDR3 coding DNA: TGTGCCAGCAGCTTACGTAAGGGGGCCACCTATGGCTACACCTTC. As protein: CASSLRKGATYGYTF.

The chain recombines TRBV11-2 with TRBJ1-1; D ambiguous. In germline, CDR1 is SGHAT, CDR2 FQNNGV. The germline V and J ends were trimmed by 1 base and 0 bases, with 9 bases remaining between them. CDR3 length: 15 residues. CDR3 bases: TGTGCCAGCAGCTTAGTCCTGGCCATGAACACTGAAGCTTTCTTT. It is translated as CASSLVLAMNTEAFF.